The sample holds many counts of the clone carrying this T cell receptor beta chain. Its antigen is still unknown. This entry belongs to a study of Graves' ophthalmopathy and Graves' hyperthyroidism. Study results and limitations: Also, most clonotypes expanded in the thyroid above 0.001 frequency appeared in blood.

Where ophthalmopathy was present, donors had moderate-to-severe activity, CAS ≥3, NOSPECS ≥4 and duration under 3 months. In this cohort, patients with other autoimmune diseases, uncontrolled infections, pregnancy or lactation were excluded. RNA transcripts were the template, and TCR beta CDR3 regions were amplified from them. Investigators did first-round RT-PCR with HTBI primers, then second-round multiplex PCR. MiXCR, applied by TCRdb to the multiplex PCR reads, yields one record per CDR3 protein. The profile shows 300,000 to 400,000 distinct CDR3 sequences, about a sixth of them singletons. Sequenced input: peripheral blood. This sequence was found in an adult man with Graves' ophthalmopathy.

CDR3 bases: TGTGCCAGCACCCAAGGTGGCCTTGGTTCACCCCTCCACTTT. It translates to CASTQGGLGSPLHF. The genes are TRBV28 and TRBJ1-6; no firm D call. Trimming shortened V by 7 bases and J by 9 bases, and 16 bases separated the two germline ends. Germline CDR1 and CDR2: MDHEN and SYDVKM. The CDR3 contains 14 residues.